This T cell receptor beta chain originates from a study of monozygotic twins with inflammatory bowel disease. Remarks on this clonotype: Antigen specificity is unknown.

The germline V gene encodes CDR1 GTSNPN and CDR2 SVGIG (reference sequence). This CDR3 has 14 amino acids. TCRdb re-called the 5' RACE reads and shows each CDR3 protein once, DNA omitted. Recorded here are fewer than 450,000 distinct CDR3 sequences; the top ten clones represent 2.5% to 3%. General study results and limits: IBD patients showed reduced TCRbeta diversity (inverse Simpson) versus healthy co-twins. Healthy twins shared more clonotypes with others than IBD patients, most markedly active ones.

This TCR was sampled from a human donor with ulcerative colitis or Crohn's disease, or a healthy co-twin of an affected twin (not recorded which). Sequencing input: blood. The rearrangement uses TRBV30 and TRBJ2-7; TCRdb designates TRBD1, a call that cannot be tested without DNA. CDR3: CAWSVETDQYEQYF.